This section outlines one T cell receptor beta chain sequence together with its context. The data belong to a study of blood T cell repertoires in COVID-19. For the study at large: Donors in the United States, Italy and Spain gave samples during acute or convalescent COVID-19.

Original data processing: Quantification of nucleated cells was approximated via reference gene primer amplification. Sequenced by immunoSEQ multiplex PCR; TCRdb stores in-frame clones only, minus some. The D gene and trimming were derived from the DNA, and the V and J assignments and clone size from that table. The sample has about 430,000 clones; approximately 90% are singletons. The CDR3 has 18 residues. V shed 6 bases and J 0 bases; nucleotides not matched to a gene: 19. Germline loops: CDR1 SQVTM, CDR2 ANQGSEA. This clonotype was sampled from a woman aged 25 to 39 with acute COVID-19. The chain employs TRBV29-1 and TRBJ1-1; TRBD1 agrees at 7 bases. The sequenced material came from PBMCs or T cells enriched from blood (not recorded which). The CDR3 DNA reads TGCAGCGTCGTTTCACCCTCCGGGACAGTAAACATGAACACTGAAGCTTTCTTT. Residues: CSVVSPSGTVNMNTEAFF.